This TCR beta chain came from a study of CD8+ T cells in alopecia areata. A note on this clone: The antigen is not known.

Study-wide points: Clonality exceeded that of normal scalp in lesional scalp, most notably in alopecia totalis/universalis.

The sequencing template was cDNA reverse transcribed from extracted RNA. Only in-frame clones appear in the TCRdb table, and some are missing; sequencing was by immunoSEQ multiplex PCR. The table lists 90,000 to 150,000 clones, roughly two fifths of them singletons. Germline V lookup: CDR1 SQVTM, CDR2 ANQGSEA. V trimming: 4 bases; J trimming: 5 bases; junction bases outside the gene matches: 7. This CDR3 contains 13 residues. The V and J genes are TRBV29-1 and TRBJ1-1; TRBD1 matches at 7 bases. Sequencing input: CD4+ T cells sorted from blood. The clonotype was recovered from a human donor with alopecia areata. In nucleotides, the CDR3 is TGCAGCGTTGTGACCAGGGGGAGGACTGAAGCTTTCTTT. Translation gives CSVVTRGRTEAFF.